A single sample is the source of the 23 T cell receptor beta chains below, sequenced in a study of blood T cell repertoires in COVID-19 (dated by TCRdb to the early 2020s). Libraries were built with the immunoSEQ multiplex PCR assay. The table was pulled from immuneACCESS by TCRdb, which kept in-frame rearrangements only. Such tables lose some clones; where checked, under half of the loss comes from unresolved V genes, and the rest has no known cause. For this sample the table gives around 150,000 clones, of which over 70% were detected only once. The ten most abundant clones make up 8% to 13% of the sample. Sequencing used PBMCs or T cells enriched from blood (not recorded which). The source is a man between 45 and 60 years old who had recovered from COVID-19.

A few counts support this clone. The chain is built from TRBV5-4 and TRBJ2-1, with 8 bases fitting TRBD1. Germline loops: CDR1 SGHNT, CDR2 YYREEE (reference sequence). Unmatched junction bases numbered 5, after V lost 3 bases and J lost 0 bases. This CDR3 is 16 amino acids long. This CDR3 reads CASSSGQVSSYNEQFF. Here the CDR3 DNA reads TGTGCCAGCAGCTCGGGACAGGTTAGCTCCTACAATGAGCAGTTCTTC. Full variable domain (rest looked up from reference TRBV5-4 and TRBJ2-1): ETGVTQSPTHLIKTRGQQVTLRCSSQSGHNTVSWYQQALGQGPQFIFQYYREEENGRGNFPPRFSGLQFPNYSSELNVNALELDDSALYLCASSSGQVSSYNEQFFGPGTRLTVL.

The chain's CDR3 is CASSSAGTGSYNEQFF. The CDR3 DNA is TGTGCCAGCAGTTCGGCCGGGACAGGCTCCTACAATGAGCAGTTCTTC. The V call is TRBV6-5, the J call TRBJ2-1; 8 bases map to TRBD1. Unmatched junction bases numbered 5, after V lost 4 bases and J lost 0 bases. Germline loops: CDR1 MNHEY, CDR2 SVGAGI. The CDR3 contains 16 residues.

The chain joins TRBV6-4 to TRBJ2-3; 11 bases align to TRBD2. The V and J ends lost 6 bases and 2 bases, in that order; junction bases with no gene match: 7. In germline, CDR1 is MRHNA, CDR2 SNTAGT. This CDR3 comprises 16 residues. The CDR3 is CASRPDSGRVTDTQYF. CDR3 coding DNA: TGTGCCAGCAGACCCGATAGCGGGAGGGTCACAGATACGCAGTATTTT.

A few counts support this clone. The chain links TRBV10-2 to TRBJ2-1; TRBD2 aligns across 11 bases. The J segment lost 3 bases and the V segment lost 6 bases, leaving 4 bases of the junction unmatched. CDR3 size: 15 residues. The germline V gene encodes CDR1 WSHSY and CDR2 SAAADI. CDR3 DNA: TGCGCCAGCAGGGCGGGACTAGCGGTCTACAATGAGCAGTTCTTC. Translating gives CASRAGLAVYNEQFF.

This clone has just one count. V gene TRBV6-1 combines with J gene TRBJ1-5; 8 positions match TRBD1. The CDR3 has 16 residues. In germline, CDR1 is MNHNS, CDR2 SASEGT. The ends lost 4 bases at V and 7 bases at J; junction bases unmatched: 12. CDR3 coding DNA: TGTGCCAGCAGTGTATCCAGACAGGGGAAATCCCAGCCCCAGCATTTT. Translation: CASSVSRQGKSQPQHF.

The V and J genes are TRBV6-5 and TRBJ1-5; unclear D gene. Germline CDR1 and CDR2: MNHEY and SVGAGI. V gave up 6 bases and J gave up 4 bases, with 13 bases separating them. This CDR3 spans 14 amino acids. The CDR3 sequence is CASRIEVANQPQHF. The CDR3 DNA sequence: TGTGCCAGCAGAATTGAGGTAGCAAATCAGCCCCAGCATTTT.

This chain joins TRBV5-4 and TRBJ1-2, with 7 bases identical to TRBD1. CDR1 and CDR2 from the germline V gene are SGHNT and YYREEE (reference sequence). The CDR3 covers 15 residues. V lost 4 bases to trimming and J lost 1 base; unmatched junction nucleotides: 7. CDR3 bases: TGTGCCAGCAGCCCGACCGGGACAGTTAACTATGGCTACACCTTC. Protein: CASSPTGTVNYGYTF.

The rearrangement uses TRBV5-5 and TRBJ2-5; D is perhaps TRBD2 (5 bases). Trimming took off 1 base at V and 4 bases at J, with 11 bases between the two ends. The CDR3 totals 14 residues. Per the germline V gene, CDR1 is SGHKS and CDR2 is YYEKEE (reference sequence). The CDR3 nucleotides read TGTGCCAGCAGCTTGCACGGACGGGGAGAGACCCAGTACTTC. This codes for CASSLHGRGETQYF.

A single count supports this clone. The V and J genes are TRBV5-6 and TRBJ2-5; D might be TRBD2 (5 bases). The CDR3 is 14 amino acids. V was pared by 4 bases and J by 3 bases, with 13 bases between. The germline V gene has CDR1 SGHDT and CDR2 YYEEEE. The CDR3 region has the DNA TGTGCCAGCAGCGCCACTAGTGTAAAAGAGACCCAGTACTTC. This translates into CASSATSVKETQYF.

The chain couples TRBV27 to TRBJ1-2; weak D call: TRBD1 (5 bases). Germline CDR1 reads MNHEY; CDR2 reads SMNVEV (reference sequence). V lost 6 bases and J 0 bases, leaving 11 bases between the germline ends. The CDR3 extends over 14 amino acids. CDR3 loop: CASRGWGSNYGYTF. DNA of the CDR3: TGTGCCAGCAGAGGCTGGGGCTCTAACTATGGCTACACCTTC.

This chain links TRBV5-1 with TRBJ2-1; 10 bases agree with TRBD2. CDR3 size: 15 residues. Germline V gives CDR1 SGHRS, CDR2 YFSETQ. V gave up 4 bases and J gave up 10 bases; unmatched junction bases: 11. The CDR3 nucleotides read TGCGCCAGCAGCCTCCGACTAAGCGGGGGGGACGAGCAGTTCTTC. It is translated as CASSLRLSGGDEQFF.

The chain carries TRBV11-2 and TRBJ2-7; 8 bases match TRBD1. The CDR3 is 15 residues long. Germline-derived CDR1 and CDR2 are SGHAT and FQNNGV. The V gene end was trimmed by 1 base and the J gene end by 2 bases; junction bases not matched to a gene: 4. CDR3 nucleotide sequence: TGTGCCAGCAGCTTAGGTGGACAGGGACCCTACGAGCAGTACTTC. It codes for CASSLGGQGPYEQYF.

Only a few counts were recorded for this clone. The chain carries TRBV7-3 and TRBJ2-1; TRBD1 aligns across 7 bases. The CDR3 runs to 13 residues. The V gene end was trimmed by 5 bases and the J gene end by 6 bases; junction bases not matched to a gene: 4. Germline V lookup: CDR1 SGHTA, CDR2 FQGTGA. The CDR3 here is CASSDGQANEQFF. The CDR3 region has the DNA TGTGCCAGCAGCGACGGACAGGCCAATGAGCAGTTCTTC.

This rearrangement joins TRBV27 to TRBJ1-4, with D possibly matching TRBD1 (6 bases). Germline V gene lookup returns CDR1 MNHEY and CDR2 SMNVEV (reference sequence). The CDR3 is 14 residues long. V was cut by 7 bases and J by 3 bases, with 12 bases left in between. The CDR3: CASTRTAANEKLFF. In nucleotides, the CDR3 is TGTGCCAGCACTCGGACAGCAGCTAATGAAAAACTGTTTTTT.

The V gene is TRBV28, the J gene TRBJ2-7, with TRBD2 matching 7 bases. The CDR3 contains 14 residues. J lost 2 bases, V lost 5 bases, and 6 bases had no gene match. Germline V lookup: CDR1 MDHEN, CDR2 SYDVKM. The CDR3 here is CASSGRDYTYEQYF. The CDR3 bases are TGTGCCAGCAGTGGCCGGGACTACACCTACGAGCAGTACTTC.

This clone was seen once. The CDR3 loop is CASSPTGVSPYEQYF. For the CDR3, the DNA is TGTGCCAGCAGCCCAACAGGGGTCTCCCCCTACGAGCAGTACTTC. The V gene is TRBV7-3, the J gene TRBJ2-7, with 7 bases identical to TRBD1. J gave up 2 bases and V 5 bases, and 9 bases lay outside the gene matches. Germline V gives CDR1 SGHTA, CDR2 FQGTGA. The CDR3 totals 15 residues. Looking up the rest from reference TRBV7-3 and TRBJ2-7 gives the full variable domain: GAGVSQTPSNKVTEKGKYVELRCDPISGHTALYWYRQSLGQGPEFLIYFQGTGAADDSGLPNDRFFAVRPEGSVSTLKIQRTERGDSAVYLCASSPTGVSPYEQYFGPGTRLTVT.

The chain combines TRBV7-2 with TRBJ1-5; 10 bases match TRBD1. J gave up 0 bases and V 3 bases, and 5 bases lay outside the gene matches. CDR3 size: 17 residues. Germline V lookup: CDR1 SGHTA, CDR2 FQGNSA. CDR3 coding DNA: TGTGCCAGCAGCTTTAGGGGGACAGGGGCTAGCAATCAGCCCCAGCATTTT. Translating it yields CASSFRGTGASNQPQHF.

The chain links TRBV18 to TRBJ2-2; D is unresolved. CDR3 length equals 14 residues. The germline gives CDR1 KGHSH, CDR2 LQKENI. Trimming shortened V by 6 bases and J by 2 bases, and 10 bases separated the two germline ends. The CDR3 DNA follows: TGTGCCAGCTCCTTAGAGAGCAACACCGGGGAGCTGTTTTTT. Translating gives CASSLESNTGELFF.

V gene TRBV24-1 combines with J gene TRBJ1-3; 9 positions agree with TRBD1. After removal of 4 bases from V and 1 base from J, the junction contained 7 bases not matched to a gene. This CDR3 is 17 amino acids long. Germline CDR1 reads KGHDR; CDR2 reads SFDVKD. CDR3 sequence reads: CATSEAGTGRSGNTIYF. CDR3 bases: TGTGCCACCAGTGAAGCTGGGACAGGGAGGTCTGGAAACACCATATATTTT.

The chain recombines TRBV21-1 with TRBJ2-7; the table's D gene call, TRBD2, was not cross checked with the DNA. TRBV21-1 is shown as a pseudogene. The CDR3 sequence is 14 residues long. In DNA, the CDR3 is TGTGCCAGCAGCGGGGCTAGCGGGACCTACGAGCAGTACTTC. Translated, it gives CASSGASGTYEQYF.

The chain has TRBV27 and TRBJ2-7; tentatively, D is TRBD1 (7 bases). The CDR3 totals 16 residues. V lost 3 bases, J lost 2 bases, and 17 bases lay in between. The germline V gene encodes CDR1 MNHEY and CDR2 SMNVEV (reference sequence). The CDR3 nucleotides are TGTGCCAGCAGTTTGCGGGACAGCTCGGTGGCCTACGAGCAGTACTTC. Translation: CASSLRDSSVAYEQYF.

The chain couples TRBV19 to TRBJ2-1; D gene unclear. Germline loops: CDR1 LNHDA, CDR2 SQIVND (reference sequence). The CDR3 covers 15 residues. The germline V and J ends were trimmed by 2 bases and 6 bases, with 14 bases remaining between them. This chain's CDR3 is CASSITLPASNEQFF. DNA of the CDR3: TGTGCCAGTAGTATAACCCTCCCCGCGTCCAATGAGCAGTTCTTC.

This chain uses TRBV5-1 with TRBJ1-1; D possibly corresponds to TRBD1 (6 bases). Trimming removed 4 bases at V and 4 bases at J, with 8 bases between. Per germline, CDR1 SGHRS and CDR2 YFSETQ. The CDR3 has 12 amino acids. CDR3 nucleotide sequence: TGCGCCAGCAGCATACAGGGCACTGAAGCTTTCTTT. It specifies CASSIQGTEAFF.